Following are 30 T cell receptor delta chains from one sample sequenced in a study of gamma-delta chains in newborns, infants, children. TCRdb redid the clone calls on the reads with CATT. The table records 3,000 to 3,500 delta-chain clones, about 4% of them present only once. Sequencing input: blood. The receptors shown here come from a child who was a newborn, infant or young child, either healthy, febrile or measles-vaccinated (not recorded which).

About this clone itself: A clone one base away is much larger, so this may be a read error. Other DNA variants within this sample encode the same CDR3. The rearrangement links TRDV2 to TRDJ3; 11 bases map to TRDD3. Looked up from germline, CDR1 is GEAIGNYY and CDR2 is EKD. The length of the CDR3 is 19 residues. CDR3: CACDKVLGDSSWDTRQMFF. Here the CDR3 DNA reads TGTGCTTGTGACAAAGTACTGGGGGATAGCTCCTGGGACACCCGACAGATGTTTTTC.

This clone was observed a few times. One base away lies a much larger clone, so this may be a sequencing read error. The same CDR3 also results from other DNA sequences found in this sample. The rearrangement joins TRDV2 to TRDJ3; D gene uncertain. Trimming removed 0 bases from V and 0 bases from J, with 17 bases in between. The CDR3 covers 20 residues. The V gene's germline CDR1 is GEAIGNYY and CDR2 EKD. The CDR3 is CACDTVTPGDSSWDTRQMFF. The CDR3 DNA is TGTGCCTGTGACACCGTCACTCCGGGTGACAGCTCCTGGGACACCCGACAGATGTTTTTC.

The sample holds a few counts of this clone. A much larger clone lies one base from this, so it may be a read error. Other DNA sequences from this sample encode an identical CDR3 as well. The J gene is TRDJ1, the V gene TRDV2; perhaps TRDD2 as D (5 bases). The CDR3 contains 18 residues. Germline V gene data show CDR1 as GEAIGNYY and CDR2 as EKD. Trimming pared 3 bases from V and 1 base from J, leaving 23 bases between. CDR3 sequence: CACDPLGAPFAGTDKLIF. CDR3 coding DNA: TGTGCCTGTGACCCCTTAGGGGCTCCCTTCGCGGGCACCGATAAACTCATCTTT.

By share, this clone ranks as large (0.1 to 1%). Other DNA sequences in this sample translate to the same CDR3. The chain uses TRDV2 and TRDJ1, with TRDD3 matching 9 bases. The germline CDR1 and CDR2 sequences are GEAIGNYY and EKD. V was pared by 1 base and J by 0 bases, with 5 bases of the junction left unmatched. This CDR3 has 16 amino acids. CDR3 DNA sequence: TGTGCCTGTGACACTCTGGGGGATCCGTACACCGATAAACTCATCTTT. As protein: CACDTLGDPYTDKLIF.

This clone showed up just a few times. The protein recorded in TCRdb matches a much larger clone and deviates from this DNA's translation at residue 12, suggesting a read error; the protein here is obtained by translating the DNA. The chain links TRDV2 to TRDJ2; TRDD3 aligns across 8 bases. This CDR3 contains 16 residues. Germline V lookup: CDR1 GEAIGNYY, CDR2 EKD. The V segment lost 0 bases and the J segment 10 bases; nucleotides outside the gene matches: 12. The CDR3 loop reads CACDTGGGSLTVQLFF. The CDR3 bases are TGTGCCTGTGACACCGGTGGGGGATCTTTGACGGTACAACTCTTCTTT.

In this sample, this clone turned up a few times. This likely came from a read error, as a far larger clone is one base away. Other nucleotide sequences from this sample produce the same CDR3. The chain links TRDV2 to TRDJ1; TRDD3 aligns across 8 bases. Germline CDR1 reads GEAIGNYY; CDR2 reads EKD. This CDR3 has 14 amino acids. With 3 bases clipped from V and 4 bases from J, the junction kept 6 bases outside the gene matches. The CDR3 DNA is TGTGCCTGTGACGTACTGGGGGCCCTCGATAAACTCATCTTT. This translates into CACDVLGALDKLIF.

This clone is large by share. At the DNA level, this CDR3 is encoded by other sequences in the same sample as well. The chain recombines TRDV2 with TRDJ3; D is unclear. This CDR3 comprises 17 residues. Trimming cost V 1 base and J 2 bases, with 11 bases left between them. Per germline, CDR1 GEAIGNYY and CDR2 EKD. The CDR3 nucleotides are TGTGCCTGTGACACTGTAGGAGATACCTGGGACACCCGACAGATGTTTTTC. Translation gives CACDTVGDTWDTRQMFF.

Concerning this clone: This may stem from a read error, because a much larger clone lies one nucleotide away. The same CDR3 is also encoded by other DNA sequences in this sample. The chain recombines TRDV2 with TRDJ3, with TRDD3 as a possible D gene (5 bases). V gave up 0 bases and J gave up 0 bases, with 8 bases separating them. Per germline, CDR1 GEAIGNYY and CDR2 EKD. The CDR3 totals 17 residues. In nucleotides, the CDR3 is TGTGCCTGTGACACCGTGGATAGCTCCTGGGACACCCGACAGATGTTTTTC. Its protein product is CACDTVDSSWDTRQMFF.

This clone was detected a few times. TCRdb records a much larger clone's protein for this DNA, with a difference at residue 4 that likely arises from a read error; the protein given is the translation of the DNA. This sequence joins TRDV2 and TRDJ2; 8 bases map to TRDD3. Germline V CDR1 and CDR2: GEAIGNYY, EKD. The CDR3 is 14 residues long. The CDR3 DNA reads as TGTGCCTGTTACACCTGGGGATACACAGCACAACTCTTCTTT. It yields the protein CACYTWGYTAQLFF.

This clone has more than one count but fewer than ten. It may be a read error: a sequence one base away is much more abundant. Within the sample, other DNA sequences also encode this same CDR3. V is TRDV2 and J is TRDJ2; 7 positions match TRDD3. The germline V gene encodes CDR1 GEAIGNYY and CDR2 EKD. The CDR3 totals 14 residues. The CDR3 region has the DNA TGTGCCTGCGACACCTGGGGGGGTACAGCACAACTCTTCTTT. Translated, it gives CACDTWGGTAQLFF.

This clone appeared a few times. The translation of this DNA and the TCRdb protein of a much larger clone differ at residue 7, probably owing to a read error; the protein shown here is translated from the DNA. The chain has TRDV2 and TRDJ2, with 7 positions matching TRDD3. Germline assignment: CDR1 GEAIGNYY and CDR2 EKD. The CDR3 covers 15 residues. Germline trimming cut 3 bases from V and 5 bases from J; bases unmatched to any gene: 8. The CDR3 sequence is CACDAIPGDTAQLFF. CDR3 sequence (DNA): TGTGCCTGTGACGCCATACCGGGGGATACAGCACAACTCTTCTTT.

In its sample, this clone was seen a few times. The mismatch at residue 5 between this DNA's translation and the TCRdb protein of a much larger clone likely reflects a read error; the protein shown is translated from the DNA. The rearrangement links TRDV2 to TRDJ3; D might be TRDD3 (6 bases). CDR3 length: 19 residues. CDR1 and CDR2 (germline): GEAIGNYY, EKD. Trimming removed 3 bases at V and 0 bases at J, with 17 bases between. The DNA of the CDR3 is TGTGCCTGTGACGCCGTAACGGGGGGACGCTCCTGGGACACCCGACAGATGTTTTTC. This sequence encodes CACDAVTGGRSWDTRQMFF.

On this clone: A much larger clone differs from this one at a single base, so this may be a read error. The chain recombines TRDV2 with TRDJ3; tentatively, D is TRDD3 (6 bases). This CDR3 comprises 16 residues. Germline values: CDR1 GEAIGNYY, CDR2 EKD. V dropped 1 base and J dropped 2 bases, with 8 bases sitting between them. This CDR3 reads CACDTLGPWDTRQMFF. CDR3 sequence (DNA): TGTGCCTGTGACACACTGGGCCCCTGGGACACCCGACAGATGTTTTTC.

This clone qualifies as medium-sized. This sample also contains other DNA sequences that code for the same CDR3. The CDR3 DNA reads as TGTGCCTGTGACACAAGCTGGGGGAGCTCCTGGGACACCCGACAGATGTTTTTC. This sequence encodes CACDTSWGSSWDTRQMFF. V usage is TRDV2 and J usage is TRDJ3; TRDD3 matches 8 bases. The CDR3 has 18 amino acids. V shed 1 base and J 0 bases; nucleotides not matched to a gene: 4. CDR1 and CDR2 (germline): GEAIGNYY, EKD.

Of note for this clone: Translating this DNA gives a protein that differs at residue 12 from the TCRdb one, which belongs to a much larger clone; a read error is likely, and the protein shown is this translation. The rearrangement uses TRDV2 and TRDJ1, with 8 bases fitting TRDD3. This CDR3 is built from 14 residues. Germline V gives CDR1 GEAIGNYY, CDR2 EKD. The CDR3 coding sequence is TGTGCCTGTGACGTACTGGGGGCTCTCGATAAACCCATCTTT. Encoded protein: CACDVLGALDKPIF.

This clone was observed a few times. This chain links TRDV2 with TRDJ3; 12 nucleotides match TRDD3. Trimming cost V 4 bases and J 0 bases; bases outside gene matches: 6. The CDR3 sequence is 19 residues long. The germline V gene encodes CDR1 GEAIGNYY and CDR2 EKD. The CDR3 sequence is CACDLTGGYSSWDTRQMFF. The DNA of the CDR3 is TGTGCCTGTGATCTTACTGGGGGATACAGCTCCTGGGACACCCGACAGATGTTTTTC.

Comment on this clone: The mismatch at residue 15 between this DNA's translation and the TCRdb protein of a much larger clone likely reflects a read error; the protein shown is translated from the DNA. The CDR3 DNA reads TGTGCCTGTGACACCGTACTGGGCTCCTGGGACACCCGACAGGTGTTTTTC. It yields the protein CACDTVLGSWDTRQVFF. V and J are TRDV2 and TRDJ3; D possibly corresponds to TRDD3 (6 bases). The CDR3 spans 17 residues. Per germline, CDR1 GEAIGNYY and CDR2 EKD.

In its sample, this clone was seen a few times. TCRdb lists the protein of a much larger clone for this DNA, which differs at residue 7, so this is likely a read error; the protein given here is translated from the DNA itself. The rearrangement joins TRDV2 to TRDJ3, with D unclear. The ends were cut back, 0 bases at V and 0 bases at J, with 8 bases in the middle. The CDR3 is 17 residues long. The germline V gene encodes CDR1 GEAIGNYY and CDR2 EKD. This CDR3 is CACDTWVSSWDTRQMFF. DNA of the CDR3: TGTGCCTGTGACACCTGGGTGAGCTCCTGGGACACCCGACAGATGTTTTTC.

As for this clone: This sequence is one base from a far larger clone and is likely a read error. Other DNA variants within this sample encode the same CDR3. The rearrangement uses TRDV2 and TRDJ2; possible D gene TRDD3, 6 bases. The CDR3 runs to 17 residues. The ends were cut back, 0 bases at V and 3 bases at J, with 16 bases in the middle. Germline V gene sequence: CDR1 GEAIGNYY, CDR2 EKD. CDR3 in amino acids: CACDTLGDRGMTAQLFF. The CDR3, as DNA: TGTGCCTGTGACACCCTAGGGGATCGGGGAATGACAGCACAACTCTTCTTT.

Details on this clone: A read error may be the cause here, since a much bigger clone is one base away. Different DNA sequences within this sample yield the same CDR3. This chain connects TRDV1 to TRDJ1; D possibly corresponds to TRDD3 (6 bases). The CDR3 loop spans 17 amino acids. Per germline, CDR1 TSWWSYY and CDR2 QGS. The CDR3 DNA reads TGTGCCCTTGGGGAAAGGCTGGGGCCCCTAAGGGCCGATAAACTCATCTTT. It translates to CALGERLGPLRADKLIF.

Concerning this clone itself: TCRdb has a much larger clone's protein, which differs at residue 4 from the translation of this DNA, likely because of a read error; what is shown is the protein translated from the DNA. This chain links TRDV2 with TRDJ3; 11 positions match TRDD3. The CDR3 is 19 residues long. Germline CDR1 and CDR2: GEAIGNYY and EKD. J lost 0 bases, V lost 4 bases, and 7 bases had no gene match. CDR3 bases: TGTGCCTGTGAAACCGTACTGGGGGATAGCTCCTGGGACACCCGACAGATGTTTTTC. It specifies CACETVLGDSSWDTRQMFF.

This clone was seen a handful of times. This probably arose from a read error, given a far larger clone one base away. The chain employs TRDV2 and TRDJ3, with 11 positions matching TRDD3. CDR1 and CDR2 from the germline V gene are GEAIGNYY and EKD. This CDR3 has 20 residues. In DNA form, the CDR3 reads TGTGCCTGTGACACCGTACTGGGGGATAAAAGCTCCTGGGACACCCGACGGATGTTTTTC. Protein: CACDTVLGDKSSWDTRRMFF.

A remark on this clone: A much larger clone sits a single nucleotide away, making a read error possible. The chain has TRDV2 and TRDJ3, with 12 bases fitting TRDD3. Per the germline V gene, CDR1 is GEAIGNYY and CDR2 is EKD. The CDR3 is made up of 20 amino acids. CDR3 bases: TGTGCCTGTGACGCTACTGGGGGATACCCTAGCTCCTGGGGCACCCGACAGATGTTTTTC. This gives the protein CACDATGGYPSSWGTRQMFF.

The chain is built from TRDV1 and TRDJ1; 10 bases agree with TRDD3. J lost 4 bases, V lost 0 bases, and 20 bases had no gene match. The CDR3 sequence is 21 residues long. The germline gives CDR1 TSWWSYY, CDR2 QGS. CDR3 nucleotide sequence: TGTGCTCTTGGGGAACTAGGGGCGCGGCGAAGCGACTGGGGGATTCTCGATAAACTCATCTTT. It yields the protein CALGELGARRSDWGILDKLIF.

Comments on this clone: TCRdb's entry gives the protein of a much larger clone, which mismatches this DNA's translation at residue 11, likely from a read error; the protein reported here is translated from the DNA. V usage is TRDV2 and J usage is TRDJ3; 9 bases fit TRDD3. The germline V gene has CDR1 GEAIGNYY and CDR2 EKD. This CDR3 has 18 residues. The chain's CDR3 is CACDLLGDSSRDTRQMFF. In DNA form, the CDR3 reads TGTGCCTGTGACCTACTGGGGGACAGCTCCCGGGACACCCGACAGATGTTTTTC.

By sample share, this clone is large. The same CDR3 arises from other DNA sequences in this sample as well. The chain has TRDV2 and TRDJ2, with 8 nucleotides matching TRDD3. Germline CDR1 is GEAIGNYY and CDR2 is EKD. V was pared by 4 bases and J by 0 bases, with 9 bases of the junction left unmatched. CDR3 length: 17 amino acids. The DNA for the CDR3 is TGTGCCTGTGATCACACTGGGGGCCACGCTTTGACAGCACAACTCTTCTTT. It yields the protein CACDHTGGHALTAQLFF.

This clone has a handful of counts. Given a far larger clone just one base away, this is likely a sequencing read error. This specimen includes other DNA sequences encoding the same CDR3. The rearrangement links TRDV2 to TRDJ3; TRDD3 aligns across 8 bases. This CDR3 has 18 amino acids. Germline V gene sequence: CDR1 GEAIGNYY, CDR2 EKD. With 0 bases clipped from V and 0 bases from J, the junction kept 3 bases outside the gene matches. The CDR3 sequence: CACDTAGGYSWDTRQMFF. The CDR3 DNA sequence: TGTGCCTGTGACACCGCAGGGGGATACTCCTGGGACACCCGACAGATGTTTTTC.

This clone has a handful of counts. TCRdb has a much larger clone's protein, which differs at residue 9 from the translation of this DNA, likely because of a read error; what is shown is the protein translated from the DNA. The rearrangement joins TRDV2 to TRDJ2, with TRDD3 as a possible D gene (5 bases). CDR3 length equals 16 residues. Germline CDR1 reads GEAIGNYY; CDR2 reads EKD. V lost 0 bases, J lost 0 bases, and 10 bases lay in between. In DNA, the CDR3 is TGTGCCTGTGACACCGGGGACACGCCTTTGACAGCACAACTCTTCTTT. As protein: CACDTGDTPLTAQLFF.

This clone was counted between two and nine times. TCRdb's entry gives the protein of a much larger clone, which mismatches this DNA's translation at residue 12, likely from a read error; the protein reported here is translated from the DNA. CDR3: CACDILGESSWGTRQMFF. Written as DNA, the CDR3 is TGTGCCTGTGACATACTGGGGGAGAGCTCCTGGGGCACCCGACAGATGTTTTTC. The chain carries TRDV2 and TRDJ3; 9 bases fit TRDD3. Per germline, CDR1 GEAIGNYY and CDR2 EKD. There are 18 residues in the CDR3.

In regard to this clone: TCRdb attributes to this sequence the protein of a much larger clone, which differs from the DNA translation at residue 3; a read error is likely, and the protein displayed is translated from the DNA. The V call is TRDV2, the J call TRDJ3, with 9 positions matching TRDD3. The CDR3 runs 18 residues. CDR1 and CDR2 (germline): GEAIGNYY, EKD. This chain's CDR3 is CASDLLGESSWDTRQMFF. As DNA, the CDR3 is TGTGCCAGTGACCTACTGGGGGAGAGCTCCTGGGACACCCGACAGATGTTTTTC.